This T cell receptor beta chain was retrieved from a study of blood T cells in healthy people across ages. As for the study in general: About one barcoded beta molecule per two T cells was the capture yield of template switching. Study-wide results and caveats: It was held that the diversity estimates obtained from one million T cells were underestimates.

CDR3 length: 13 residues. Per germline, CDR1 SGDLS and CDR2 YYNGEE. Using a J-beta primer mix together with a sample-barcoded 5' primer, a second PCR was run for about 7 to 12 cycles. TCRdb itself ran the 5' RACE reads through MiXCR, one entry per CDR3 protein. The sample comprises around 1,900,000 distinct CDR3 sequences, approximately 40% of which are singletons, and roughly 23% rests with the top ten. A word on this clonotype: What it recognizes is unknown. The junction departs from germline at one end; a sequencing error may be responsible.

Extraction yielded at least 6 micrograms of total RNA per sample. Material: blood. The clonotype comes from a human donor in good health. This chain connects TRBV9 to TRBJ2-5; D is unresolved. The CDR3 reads CASSVEAQETQYF. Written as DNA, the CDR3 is TGTGCCAGCAGCGTAGAAGCCCAAGAAACCCAGTACTTC.